This is a list of T cell receptor beta chains from one sample in a study of blood T cell repertoires in COVID-19. Sequencing was performed with immunoSEQ multiplex PCR; in TCRdb, only in-frame clones are kept and a portion is missing. Found here are some 190,000 clones, about 88% of them singletons; the top ten hold about 2.1%. Source material: PBMCs or T cells enriched from blood (not recorded which). The receptor set was obtained from a woman aged 40 to 50 with acute COVID-19. Each CDR3 is given with its conserved first and last residue. A D gene is named only where the DNA matches it firmly. Not all rows give a size; the values are once, few, many and, for expanded clones, a class.

j_call: TRBJ2-7
d_call: TRBD1
clone_size: NA
v_call: TRBV18
cdr3_nt: TGTGCCAGCTCTCGACAGGGCTACGAGCAGTACTTC
cdr3_aa: CASSRQGYEQYF

j_call: TRBJ2-6
d_call: TRBD1
clone_size: NA
v_call: TRBV5-1
cdr3_nt: TGCGCCAGCAGCTTGGAGGGACAGTCTGGGGCCAACGTCCTGACTTTC
cdr3_aa: CASSLEGQSGANVLTF

j_call: TRBJ2-7
d_call: NA
clone_size: once
v_call: TRBV29-1
cdr3_nt: TGCAGCGTTAGTACTTCCCGACTAGTCCACGAGCAGTACTTC
cdr3_aa: CSVSTSRLVHEQYF

j_call: TRBJ2-5
d_call: TRBD2
clone_size: NA
v_call: TRBV5-4
cdr3_nt: TGTGCCAGCAGCCCGACTAGCGGGGCGATACCAGAAGAGACCCAGTACTTC
cdr3_aa: CASSPTSGAIPEETQYF

j_call: TRBJ2-5
d_call: TRBD2
clone_size: NA
v_call: TRBV15
cdr3_nt: TGTGCCACCAGCAGAGGGTCGGGTAGCGGGGTCCTAGCCCAGTACTTC
cdr3_aa: CATSRGSGSGVLAQYF

j_call: TRBJ1-1
d_call: TRBD1
clone_size: NA
v_call: TRBV18
cdr3_nt: TGTGCCAGCTCACCAGATCGGGACAGCCTGGTTTTCCGGGAAGCTTTCTTT
cdr3_aa: CASSPDRDSLVFREAFF

j_call: TRBJ1-1
d_call: NA
clone_size: NA
v_call: TRBV12-3/TRBV12-4
cdr3_nt: TGTGCCAGCAGCCTCAAGGAGGACACTGAAGCTTTCTTT
cdr3_aa: CASSLKEDTEAFF

j_call: TRBJ2-1
d_call: NA
clone_size: NA
v_call: TRBV7-2
cdr3_nt: TGTGCCAGCAGCTCGCTAAATGAGCAGTTCTTC
cdr3_aa: CASSSLNEQFF

j_call: TRBJ2-1
d_call: TRBD2
clone_size: NA
v_call: TRBV30
cdr3_nt: TGTGCCTGGAGTGGGACTAGCGGGGCGCATGAGCAGTTCTTC
cdr3_aa: CAWSGTSGAHEQFF

j_call: TRBJ2-2
d_call: NA
clone_size: NA
v_call: TRBV4-3
cdr3_nt: TGCGCCAGCAGCCAAGGGGGCAGGGGAACCGGGGAGCTGTTTTTT
cdr3_aa: CASSQGGRGTGELFF

j_call: TRBJ2-1
d_call: TRBD1
clone_size: NA
v_call: TRBV19
cdr3_nt: TGTGCCAGTAGTACCGGGACAGGGGCCTACAATGAGCAGTTCTTC
cdr3_aa: CASSTGTGAYNEQFF

j_call: TRBJ1-3
d_call: NA
clone_size: NA
v_call: TRBV11-2
cdr3_nt: TGTGCCAGCAGTTATGTATCTGGAAACACCATATATTTT
cdr3_aa: CASSYVSGNTIYF

j_call: TRBJ2-2
d_call: NA
clone_size: once
v_call: TRBV3-1/TRBV3-2
cdr3_nt: TGTGCCAGCAGACAGGACAGCCCTAACACCGGGGAGCTGTTTTTT
cdr3_aa: CASRQDSPNTGELFF

j_call: TRBJ2-1
d_call: TRBD2
clone_size: once
v_call: TRBV25-1
cdr3_nt: TGTGCCAGCAGTGAGAACAGTAAGCGGGGGTACAATGAGCAGTTCTTC
cdr3_aa: CASSENSKRGYNEQFF

j_call: TRBJ1-1
d_call: NA
clone_size: NA
v_call: TRBV18
cdr3_nt: TGTGCCAGCTCACTCGTGGGCGGGAGCACTGAAGCTTTCTTT
cdr3_aa: CASSLVGGSTEAFF

j_call: TRBJ2-1
d_call: NA
clone_size: NA
v_call: TRBV15
cdr3_nt: TGTGCCACCAGCAGAGATGACAGGAGCTCCTACAATGAGCAGTTCTTC
cdr3_aa: CATSRDDRSSYNEQFF

j_call: TRBJ2-5
d_call: NA
clone_size: NA
v_call: TRBV6-6
cdr3_nt: TGTGCCAGCAGTGCGGGCCCTCAAGAGACCCAGTACTTC
cdr3_aa: CASSAGPQETQYF

j_call: TRBJ2-1
d_call: TRBD1
clone_size: few
v_call: TRBV12-3/TRBV12-4
cdr3_nt: TGTGCCAGCAGCCAGGGGGCTGAGCAGTTCTTC
cdr3_aa: CASSQGAEQFF